This record concerns one T cell receptor beta chain sequence. The data were obtained in a study of identical twins. From the 5' RACE reads, TCRdb called clonotypes with MiXCR, one entry per CDR3 protein. The table shows approximately 500,000 distinct CDR3 sequences, with 20% to 25% occurring only once. This CDR3 has 14 amino acids. Germline V CDR1 and CDR2: MNHNS, SASEGT. Trimming at V came to 6 bases and at J to 6 bases, leaving 11 bases not matched to a gene. The sample was also linked to a second study, of T cells expressing NK-cell markers. From that study: It was from sorted CD3+CD56+NKG2C+, CD3+CD56+NKG2C- and CD3+CD56-NKG2C+ T cells that TCR beta repertoires came.

Sequencing was performed on CD4+ T cells sorted from blood. V is TRBV6-1 and J is TRBJ2-7, with 7 bases matching TRBD1. This clonotype was sampled from a woman between 18 and 30 years old in good health. CDR3 amino acids: CASSLQGLVSEQYF. Written as DNA, the CDR3 is TGTGCCAGCAGCCTACAGGGGTTGGTGTCCGAGCAGTACTTC.